What follows are 18 T cell receptor beta chains derived from one specimen sequenced in a study of blood T cell repertoires in COVID-19. Method: immunoSEQ multiplex PCR; TCRdb's copy keeps in-frame clones and lacks some. The top ten hold 17% of the sample, which has some 31,000 clones, about 85% seen once. Specimen: peripheral blood. These receptors were taken from a woman in her fifties or sixties with active COVID-19.

The genes are TRBV3-1 (or the pseudogene TRBV3-2) and TRBJ2-5; 7 nucleotides match TRBD2. This CDR3 has 16 amino acids. Germline CDR1 is LGHDT and CDR2 is YNNKEL (reference sequence). Germline trimming cut 2 bases from V and 4 bases from J; bases unmatched to any gene: 10. This CDR3 is CASSQPYGAGRETQYF. Here the CDR3 DNA reads TGTGCCAGCAGCCAACCCTACGGAGCGGGGCGAGAGACCCAGTACTTC.

This chain links TRBV5-1 with TRBJ2-3; 9 bases map to TRBD1. The CDR3 sequence is 13 residues long. V dropped 4 bases and J dropped 4; count of bases not matched to a gene: 1. Germline assignment: CDR1 SGHRS and CDR2 YFSETQ. CDR3 DNA sequence: TGCGCCAGCAGCAGGACAGGGGCAGATACGCAGTATTTT. Protein sequence: CASSRTGADTQYF.

CDR3 sequence (DNA): TGTGCCAGCAGCTTTGGCGCTGGGCTGGCAGGGGCCTATGGCTACACCTTC. Protein product: CASSFGAGLAGAYGYTF. This chain joins TRBV7-9 and TRBJ1-2; possible D gene TRBD1, 6 bases. The germline V gene encodes CDR1 SEHNR and CDR2 FQNEAQ (reference sequence). The CDR3 spans 17 residues. Trimming took 3 bases from V and 4 from J, leaving 21 bases between them.

V is TRBV5-1 and J is TRBJ1-3; D gene uncertain. The CDR3 length is 15 residues. Trimming cost V 4 bases and J 2 bases, with 13 bases left between them. Germline assignment: CDR1 SGHRS and CDR2 YFSETQ. This CDR3 reads CASSPLREPGNTIYF. CDR3 bases: TGCGCCAGCAGCCCCCTGCGGGAACCTGGAAACACCATATATTTT.

The chain links TRBV28 to TRBJ1-2, with a weak D call TRBD1 (6 bases). V was pared by 6 bases and J by 0 bases, with 11 bases between. This CDR3 comprises 14 residues. Germline V gene lookup returns CDR1 MDHEN and CDR2 SYDVKM. The CDR3 loop is CASRIQGTNYGYTF. The CDR3, as DNA: TGTGCCAGCAGGATACAGGGAACTAACTATGGCTACACCTTC.

The CDR3 DNA is TGTGCCAGCAGTCTAGGTTCGAGCGATGAGCAGTTCTTC. Translated: CASSLGSSDEQFF. V usage is TRBV6-5 and J usage is TRBJ2-1; D remains unclear. This CDR3 spans 13 amino acids. V dropped 5 bases and J dropped 8 bases, with 13 bases sitting between them. CDR1 and CDR2 (germline): MNHEY, SVGAGI.

The rearrangement joins TRBV24-1 to TRBJ1-2; D remains unclear. Germline CDR1 is KGHDR and CDR2 is SFDVKD. V was shortened by 1 base and J by 7 bases, with 3 bases between the two germline ends. The CDR3 loop spans 11 amino acids. CDR3 sequence: CATSDFSGYTF. The CDR3 nucleotides are TGTGCCACCAGTGATTTCAGTGGCTACACCTTC.

This chain uses TRBV28 with TRBJ2-6; D gene ambiguous. The CDR3 is 15 amino acids. CDR1 is MDHEN, CDR2 SYDVKM, per germline. V lost 6 bases and J 2 bases, leaving 11 bases between the germline ends. CDR3 DNA sequence: TGTGCCAGCAGCTTTTTTCGGGCTGGGGCCAACGTCCTGACTTTC. The encoded protein is CASSFFRAGANVLTF.

V gene TRBV11-2 combines with J gene TRBJ1-1, with 10 bases aligning to TRBD1. V trimming: 5 bases; J trimming: 10 bases; junction bases outside the gene matches: 10. The CDR3 runs to 14 residues. CDR1 and CDR2 (germline): SGHAT, FQNNGV. The DNA of the CDR3 is TGTGCCAGCAGCCCGACGGACAGGGGGAGGGGAGCTTTCTTT. Amino acid sequence: CASSPTDRGRGAFF.

This rearrangement joins TRBV18 to TRBJ2-3; TRBD2 matches at 14 bases. CDR3 length equals 17 residues. V was pared by 1 base and J by 0 bases, with 0 bases of the junction left unmatched. In germline, CDR1 is KGHSH, CDR2 LQKENI. The CDR3 is CASSPRTSGGSTDTQYF. As DNA, the CDR3 is TGTGCCAGCTCACCACGGACTAGCGGGGGGAGCACAGATACGCAGTATTTT.

This clone was counted a few times. The CDR3 DNA reads as TGCGCCAGCAGCTTGGGGACAGGGGGGGCCACTGAAGCTTTCTTT. Its protein product is CASSLGTGGATEAFF. J is TRBJ1-1 and V is TRBV5-1; the match to TRBD1 covers 10 bases. There are 15 residues in the CDR3. Germline V gene data show CDR1 as SGHRS and CDR2 as YFSETQ. The junction had 3 bases not matched to a gene; V was cut back by 0 bases and J by 4 bases.

In the case of this clone: Because the CDR3 is missing its conserved closing phenylalanine or tryptophan, this is likely a read error. It is unclear where the CDR3 begins or ends on the DNA, so no DNA is shown, and the CDR3 is as TCRdb lists it. This chain links TRBV2 with TRBJ2-7; the D call in the table, TRBD2, was not verified against the DNA. CDR1 and CDR2 (germline): SNHLY, FYNNEI. The CDR3 has 15 residues if both end residues are counted. The CDR3 loop is CASSELKPSGGPRFL.

V gene TRBV2 combines with J gene TRBJ2-3; 7 nucleotides align to TRBD2. The CDR3 spans 14 residues. Germline CDR1 and CDR2: SNHLY and FYNNEI. With V trimmed by 7 bases and J by 4 bases, 8 bases remained unmatched. CDR3 loop: CASTRDYDADTQYF. The CDR3 nucleotides read TGTGCCAGCACGCGGGACTATGATGCAGATACGCAGTATTTT.

This clone was seen once. The chain links TRBV10-2 to TRBJ2-2; tentatively, D is TRBD1 (6 bases). This CDR3 contains 15 residues. Trimming removed 4 bases from V and 3 bases from J, with 12 bases in between. Germline V gives CDR1 WSHSY, CDR2 SAAADI. In nucleotides, the CDR3 is TGCGCCAGCAGTGGCGCGACAGGATACACCGGGGAGCTGTTTTTT. Translated, it gives CASSGATGYTGELFF.

The gene calls are TRBV6-6 and TRBJ1-6, with D perhaps matching TRBD1 (5 bases). The CDR3 has 15 amino acids. Trimming removed 6 bases at V and 5 bases at J, with 14 bases between. Germline loops: CDR1 MNHNY, CDR2 SVGAGI (reference sequence). CDR3: CASSPRVGDNSPLHF. The DNA of the CDR3 is TGTGCCAGCAGCCCCCGCGTAGGGGATAATTCACCCCTCCACTTT.

This rearrangement joins TRBV10-1 to TRBJ2-3; D gene uncertain. Germline V gives CDR1 WNHNN, CDR2 SYGVQD (reference sequence). The CDR3 is 14 amino acids. V gave up 8 bases and J gave up 0 bases, with 12 bases separating them. The CDR3 DNA reads TGCGCCAGCTCCTTGGCGGCTAGCACAGATACGCAGTATTTT. Its translation: CASSLAASTDTQYF.

The chain joins TRBV11-2 to TRBJ2-5, with D possibly TRBD1 on 5 matching bases. V was pared by 3 bases and J by 1 base, with 9 bases between. The CDR3 consists of 14 residues. CDR1 is SGHAT and CDR2 is FQNNGV in the germline V gene. The chain's CDR3 is CASSFGASQETQYF. CDR3 DNA: TGTGCCAGCAGCTTTGGGGCCTCCCAAGAGACCCAGTACTTC. Full variable domain (remainder filled in from reference TRBV11-2 and TRBJ2-5): EAGVAQSPRYKIIEKRQSVAFWCNPISGHATLYWYQQILGQGPKLLIQFQNNGVVDDSQLPKDRFSAERLKGVDSTLKIQPAKLEDSAVYLCASSFGASQETQYFGPGTRLLVL.

This chain links TRBV10-3 with TRBJ2-3; maybe TRBD2 (5 bases). CDR1 and CDR2 (germline): ENHRY, SYGVKD. CDR3 length: 15 residues. V was trimmed by 7 bases and J by 6 bases, leaving 20 bases between them. This chain's CDR3 is CAITDLRGPPDTQYF. CDR3 sequence (DNA): TGTGCCATCACAGATCTACGCGGGCCGCCGGATACGCAGTATTTT.